This record looks at one T cell receptor beta chain sequence and its context. The sample belongs to a study of cytomegalovirus exposure and HLA in healthy donors. A multiplex PCR was run with 60 Vbeta primers and 13 Jbeta primers. The data were produced by immunoSEQ multiplex PCR, yet TCRdb's version contains in-frame clones alone and is incomplete. The sample gives under 200,000 clones, 80% of which show up once; about 1.3% is in the top ten. Germline-derived CDR1 and CDR2 are LNHNV and YYDKDF (reference sequence). V gave up 0 bases and J gave up 0 bases, with 9 bases separating them. This CDR3 region has 16 residues.

The sequenced sample was PBMCs. V usage is TRBV15 and J usage is TRBJ2-4; D is ambiguous. The receptor comes from a man between 25 and 39 years old in good health and CMV-seronegative. The CDR3 DNA sequence: TGTGCCACCAGCAGAGACAGCGTGCTAGCCAAAAACATTCAGTACTTC. This gives the protein CATSRDSVLAKNIQYF. The variable domain in full, completed from reference TRBV15 and TRBJ2-4, reads DAMVIQNPRYQVTQFGKPVTLSCSQTLNHNVMYWYQQKSSQAPKLLFHYYDKDFNNEADTPDNFQSRRPNTSFCFLDIRSPGLGDTAMYLCATSRDSVLAKNIQYFGAGTRLSVL.